These 23 T cell receptor beta chains were all obtained from the same sample, sequenced in a study of T cell responses to AZD1222 COVID-19 vaccine. Produced via immunoSEQ multiplex PCR; TCRdb's table is partial and in-frame only. The sample comprises roughly 140,000 clones, around 88% of which are singletons, and around 2.2% rests with the top ten. Sequencing used peripheral blood, obtained on day 0 of AZD1222 vaccination. The source of these receptors is an adult in good health.

The chain recombines TRBV28 with TRBJ1-2, with D tentatively TRBD1 (6 bases). The germline V gene encodes CDR1 MDHEN and CDR2 SYDVKM. The ends were cut back, 6 bases at V and 5 bases at J, with 16 bases in the middle. This CDR3 spans 14 amino acids. The CDR3: CASRGGQTLYGYTF. The CDR3 DNA is TGTGCCAGCAGGGGTGGACAGACCCTTTATGGCTACACCTTC.

The V gene is TRBV28, the J gene TRBJ2-7; TRBD1 aligns across 9 bases. This CDR3 has 17 amino acids. The V segment lost 2 bases and the J segment 3 bases; nucleotides outside the gene matches: 11. The germline V gene encodes CDR1 MDHEN and CDR2 SYDVKM. CDR3 sequence (DNA): TGTGCCAGCAGTTTACCCTCTGGGACAGGGAAAAGCTACGAGCAGTACTTC. Protein sequence: CASSLPSGTGKSYEQYF.

The CDR3 region is CASSPFPFNEQFF. The CDR3 region has the DNA TGTGCCAGCTCACCTTTCCCTTTCAATGAGCAGTTCTTC. The chain joins TRBV18 to TRBJ2-1; D gene ambiguous. Germline assignment: CDR1 KGHSH and CDR2 LQKENI. The CDR3 is 13 residues long. Trimming took off 3 bases at V and 6 bases at J, with 9 bases between the two ends. The full variable domain, completed using reference TRBV18 and TRBJ2-1, is NAGVMQNPRHLVRRRGQEARLRCSPMKGHSHVYWYRQLPEEGLKFMVYLQKENIIDESGMPKERFSAEFPKEGPSILRIQQVVRGDSAAYFCASSPFPFNEQFFGPGTRLTVL.

The chain couples TRBV7-2 to TRBJ1-1; D remains ambiguous. Germline loops: CDR1 SGHTA, CDR2 FQGNSA. Between the trimmed V and J ends, which lost 1 base and 4 bases, there was a span of 10 bases. The CDR3 runs to 14 residues. The CDR3 loop reads CASSLEVFITEAFF. In nucleotides, the CDR3 is TGTGCCAGCAGCTTAGAGGTGTTCATCACTGAAGCTTTCTTT. Full variable domain (outside the CDR3, taken from reference TRBV7-2 and TRBJ1-1): GAGVSQSPSNKVTEKGKDVELRCDPISGHTALYWYRQSLGQGLEFLIYFQGNSAPDKSGLPSDRFSAERTGGSVSTLTIQRTQQEDSAVYLCASSLEVFITEAFFGQGTRLTVV.

The chain combines TRBV25-1 with TRBJ1-2, with 12 bases that match TRBD1. Germline CDR1 and CDR2: MGHDK and SYGVNS. CDR3 length equals 14 residues. With V trimmed by 6 bases and J by 4 bases, 3 bases remained unmatched. The CDR3 DNA follows: TGTGCCAGCAGGGGGACAGGGGGCGGCTATGGCTACACCTTC. As protein: CASRGTGGGYGYTF.

DNA for the CDR3: TGTGCCAGCAGTCAGGGGGGGGCCTACAATGAGCAGTTCTTC. Its protein product is CASSQGGAYNEQFF. The chain uses TRBV27 and TRBJ2-1, with D perhaps given as TRBD1 or TRBD2 (7 bases each). Germline loops: CDR1 MNHEY, CDR2 SMNVEV (reference sequence). Deletions cut 5 bases from V and 2 bases from J, with 10 bases between. CDR3 length: 14 amino acids.

The J gene is TRBJ2-7, the V gene TRBV6-2 or TRBV6-3; 7 bases map to TRBD1. Looked up from germline, CDR1 is MNHEY and CDR2 is SVGEGT. V shed 4 bases and J 6 bases; nucleotides not matched to a gene: 3. The CDR3 contains 12 residues. CDR3 protein: CASSSTGFEQYF. The CDR3, as DNA: TGTGCCAGCAGTTCGACAGGGTTCGAGCAGTACTTC.

This clone was seen a few times. This sequence joins TRBV6-2 or TRBV6-3 and TRBJ2-1; D not resolved. Trimming took 5 bases from V and 9 from J, leaving 8 bases between them. Germline CDR1 MNHEY, CDR2 SVGEGT. The CDR3 is 11 residues long. The CDR3 here is CASSPTGEQFF. CDR3 nucleotides: TGTGCCAGCAGTCCGACGGGTGAGCAGTTCTTC.

The rearrangement links TRBV19 to TRBJ1-4; TRBD1 is a possible D gene (5 bases). Per the germline V gene, CDR1 is LNHDA and CDR2 is SQIVND (reference sequence). V was pared by 4 bases and J by 4 bases, with 13 bases between. This CDR3 is built from 15 residues. The CDR3 protein is CASSSRGGLNEKLFF. The CDR3 coding sequence is TGTGCCAGTAGTAGCCGGGGGGGACTTAATGAAAAACTGTTTTTT.

The chain recombines TRBV10-3 with TRBJ2-2; D is perhaps TRBD1 (6 bases). This CDR3 contains 14 residues. Germline V gives CDR1 ENHRY, CDR2 SYGVKD. V was cut by 6 bases and J by 1 base, with 9 bases left in between. The CDR3 DNA follows: TGTGCCATCAGGGCGACAGGGAACACCGGGGAGCTGTTTTTT. The encoded protein is CAIRATGNTGELFF.

For this clone: The same CDR3 arises from other DNA sequences in this sample as well. The CDR3 bases are TGTGCCAGCAGCTTAGTCCGGAATTCACCCCTCCACTTT. Amino acids: CASSLVRNSPLHF. The chain carries TRBV7-2 and TRBJ1-6; D ambiguous. Trimming cost V 1 base and J 7 bases, with 5 bases left between them. CDR3 length equals 13 residues. In germline, CDR1 is SGHTA, CDR2 FQGNSA.

The chain joins TRBV10-3 to TRBJ2-5, with a possible D match to TRBD1 (6 bases). The CDR3 covers 15 residues. V dropped 4 bases and J dropped 4 bases, with 16 bases sitting between them. CDR1 ENHRY and CDR2 SYGVKD come from the germline V gene. The DNA for the CDR3 is TGTGCCATCAGTGCCCTCGGGGTACAGGGAGAGACCCAGTACTTC. Its translation is CAISALGVQGETQYF.

The V gene is TRBV7-2, the J gene TRBJ2-5, with 8 bases fitting TRBD1. The V gene end was trimmed by 5 bases and the J gene end by 6 bases; junction bases not matched to a gene: 8. The CDR3 extends over 14 amino acids. Germline V gene sequence: CDR1 SGHTA, CDR2 FQGNSA. DNA of the CDR3: TGTGCCAGCAGCCCGAGGACAGGGTTGCAGACCCAGTACTTC. This codes for CASSPRTGLQTQYF.

This chain uses TRBV7-9 with TRBJ2-5; D ambiguous. The CDR3 loop spans 12 amino acids. Looked up from germline, CDR1 is SEHNR and CDR2 is FQNEAQ (reference sequence). The germline V and J ends were trimmed by 5 bases and 4 bases, with 8 bases remaining between them. This CDR3 reads CASSPDVETQYF. In nucleotides, the CDR3 is TGTGCCAGCAGCCCGGACGTAGAGACCCAGTACTTC.

The chain uses TRBV11-2 and TRBJ1-2; 8 positions match TRBD1. The CDR3 extends over 15 amino acids. The V segment lost 3 bases and the J segment 4 bases; nucleotides outside the gene matches: 7. CDR1 and CDR2 (germline): SGHAT, FQNNGV. CDR3 region: CASSFRQGASYGYTF. Written as DNA, the CDR3 is TGTGCCAGCAGCTTCAGGCAGGGGGCTTCCTATGGCTACACCTTC.

This chain uses TRBV7-8 with TRBJ2-3; 10 bases match TRBD2. The V gene end was trimmed by 8 bases and the J gene end by 4 bases; junction bases not matched to a gene: 9. The CDR3 extends over 15 amino acids. Germline V lookup: CDR1 SGHVS, CDR2 FQNEAQ. As DNA, the CDR3 is TGTGCCAGCCGGCCAGCGGGAGGGGCGGCAGATACGCAGTATTTT. Translated, it gives CASRPAGGAADTQYF.

The rearrangement links TRBV6-5 to TRBJ1-2; D is uncertain. V was pared by 2 bases and J by 2 bases, with 6 bases between. CDR1 and CDR2 from the germline V gene are MNHEY and SVGAGI. The CDR3 extends over 13 amino acids. The CDR3 DNA sequence: TGTGCCAGCAGTTACGGCTTGAACTATGGCTACACCTTC. Amino acids: CASSYGLNYGYTF.

V is TRBV29-1 and J is TRBJ2-5; D could derive from TRBD1 or TRBD2 (5 bases each). CDR1 and CDR2 (germline): SQVTM, ANQGSEA. V lost 7 bases to trimming and J lost 2 bases, with 20 bases between them. The CDR3 has 15 amino acids. The DNA of the CDR3 is TGCAGCGCCGAGGATTGGGGGAAGCCTCAAGAGACCCAGTACTTC. Amino acid sequence: CSAEDWGKPQETQYF. The complete variable domain, with remaining parts taken from reference TRBV29-1 and TRBJ2-5, reads SAVISQKPSRDICQRGTSLTIQCQVDSQVTMMFWYRQQPGQSLTLIATANQGSEATYESGFVIDKFPISRPNLTFSTLTVSNMSPEDSSIYLCSAEDWGKPQETQYFGPGTRLLVL.

The rearrangement links TRBV27 to TRBJ2-7; 9 nucleotides agree with TRBD1. This CDR3 comprises 15 residues. V was clipped by 4 bases and J by 5 bases; unmatched bases: 9. Per the germline V gene, CDR1 is MNHEY and CDR2 is SMNVEV (reference sequence). CDR3 in amino acids: CASSYTGTGSNEQYF. In nucleotides, the CDR3 is TGTGCCAGCAGTTACACCGGGACAGGGTCCAACGAGCAGTACTTC.

The V and J genes are TRBV19 and TRBJ2-7, with 7 bases fitting TRBD2. J gave up 0 bases and V 8 bases, and 1 base lay outside the gene matches. CDR3 length: 12 residues. Germline V gene lookup returns CDR1 LNHDA and CDR2 SQIVND (reference sequence). CDR3 in amino acids: CASRGSSYEQYF. Here the CDR3 DNA reads TGTGCCAGTCGCGGGAGCTCCTACGAGCAGTACTTC.

The chain uses TRBV9 and TRBJ1-2, with D tentatively TRBD1 (5 bases). The germline CDR1 and CDR2 sequences are SGDLS and YYNGEE. The CDR3 is 11 amino acids. The V and J ends lost 3 bases and 5 bases respectively, with 5 bases between them. The CDR3 is CASSAGYGYTF. The CDR3 DNA reads TGTGCCAGCAGCGCAGGGTATGGCTACACCTTC.

This clone showed up just a few times. This chain joins TRBV12-3 or TRBV12-4 and TRBJ1-2; 7 bases align to TRBD1. The CDR3 runs to 12 residues. J was trimmed by 8 bases and V by 6 bases; bases with no gene match: 6. The CDR3 region has the DNA TGTGCCAGCAGCCGGGACAGAGCCGGCTACACCTTC. Translating it yields CASSRDRAGYTF.

The V gene is TRBV7-2, the J gene TRBJ1-6; 7 bases are shared with TRBD1. The junction had 7 bases not matched to a gene; V was cut back by 1 base and J by 1 base. The germline gives CDR1 SGHTA, CDR2 FQGNSA. This CDR3 is built from 18 residues. CDR3 region: CASSLGQGKRSYNSPLHF. Here the CDR3 DNA reads TGTGCCAGCAGCTTAGGACAGGGAAAGAGGTCCTATAATTCACCCCTCCACTTT.